This T cell receptor beta chain stems from a study of blood T cell repertoires in COVID-19. Sequenced by immunoSEQ multiplex PCR; TCRdb stores in-frame clones only, minus some. The table shows approximately 210,000 clones, with about 89% occurring only once. The CDR3 consists of 14 residues. Germline V gene lookup returns CDR1 SGHNT and CDR2 YYREEE (reference sequence). The germline V and J ends were trimmed by 0 bases and 7 bases, with 13 bases remaining between them. The sequencing sample was made of peripheral blood. The chain combines TRBV5-4 with TRBJ1-2, with TRBD1 as a possible D gene (5 bases). The sequence was obtained from a woman in her forties with acute or convalescent COVID-19. The CDR3 is CASSLGAGKGGYTF. In nucleotides, the CDR3 is TGTGCCAGCAGCTTGGGTGCAGGGAAGGGTGGCTACACCTTC.